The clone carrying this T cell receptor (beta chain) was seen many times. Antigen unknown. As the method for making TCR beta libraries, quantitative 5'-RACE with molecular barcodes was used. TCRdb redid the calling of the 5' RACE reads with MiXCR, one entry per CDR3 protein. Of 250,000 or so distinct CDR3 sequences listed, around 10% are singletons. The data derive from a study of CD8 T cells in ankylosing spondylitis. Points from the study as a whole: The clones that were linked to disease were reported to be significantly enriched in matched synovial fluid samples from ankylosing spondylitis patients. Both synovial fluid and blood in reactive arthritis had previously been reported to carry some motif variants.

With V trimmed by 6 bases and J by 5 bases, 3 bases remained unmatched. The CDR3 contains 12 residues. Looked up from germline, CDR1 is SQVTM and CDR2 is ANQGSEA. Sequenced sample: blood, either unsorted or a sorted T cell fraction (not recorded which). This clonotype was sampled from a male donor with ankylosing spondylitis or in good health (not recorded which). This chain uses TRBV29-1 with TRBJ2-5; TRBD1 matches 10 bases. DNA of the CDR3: TGCAGCGTCGACAGGGGGCCCGAGACCCAGTACTTC. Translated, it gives CSVDRGPETQYF. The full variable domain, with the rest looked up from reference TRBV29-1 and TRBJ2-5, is SAVISQKPSRDICQRGTSLTIQCQVDSQVTMMFWYRQQPGQSLTLIATANQGSEATYESGFVIDKFPISRPNLTFSTLTVSNMSPEDSSIYLCSVDRGPETQYFGPGTRLLVL.